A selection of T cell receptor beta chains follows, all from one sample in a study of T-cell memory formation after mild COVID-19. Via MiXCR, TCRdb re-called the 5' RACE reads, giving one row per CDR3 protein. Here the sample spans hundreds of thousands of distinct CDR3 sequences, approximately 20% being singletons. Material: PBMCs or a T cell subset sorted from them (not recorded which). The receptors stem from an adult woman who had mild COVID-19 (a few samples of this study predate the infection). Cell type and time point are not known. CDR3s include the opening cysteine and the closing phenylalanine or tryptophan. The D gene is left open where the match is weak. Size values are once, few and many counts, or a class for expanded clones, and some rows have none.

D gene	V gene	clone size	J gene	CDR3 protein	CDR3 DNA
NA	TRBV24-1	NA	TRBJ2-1	CATSERSGTPYNEQFF	TGTGCCACCAGTGAAAGGTCAGGAACCCCCTACAATGAGCAGTTCTTC
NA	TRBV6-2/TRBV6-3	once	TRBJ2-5	CASSYPRAGGGTQYF	TGTGCCAGCAGTTACCCCCGGGCAGGGGGGGGGACCCAGTACTTC
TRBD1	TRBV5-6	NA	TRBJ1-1	CASSEAGQGWGTEAFF	TGTGCCAGCAGCGAAGCGGGACAGGGATGGGGCACTGAAGCTTTCTTT
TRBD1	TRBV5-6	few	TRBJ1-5	CASSFGQGVQPQHF	TGTGCCAGCAGCTTCGGACAGGGGGTCCAGCCCCAGCATTTT
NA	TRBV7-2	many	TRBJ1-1	CASSLDAGTNTEAFF	TGTGCCAGCAGCTTAGACGCCGGGACGAACACTGAAGCTTTCTTT
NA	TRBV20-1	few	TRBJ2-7	CSARKDAAYEQYF	TGCAGTGCCAGAAAGGACGCGGCCTACGAGCAGTACTTC
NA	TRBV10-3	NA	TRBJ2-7	CAIRGLLSYEQYF	TGTGCCATCAGAGGTCTACTTTCCTACGAGCAGTACTTC
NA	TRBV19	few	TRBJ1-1	CASSIDVGPTEAFF	TGTGCCAGTAGTATAGATGTTGGGCCGACTGAAGCTTTCTTT
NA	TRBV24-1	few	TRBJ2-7	CATSTGEPYEQYF	TGTGCCACCAGTACTGGGGAGCCCTACGAGCAGTACTTC
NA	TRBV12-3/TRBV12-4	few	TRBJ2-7	CASSPIRAYEQYF	TGTGCCAGCAGTCCCATCCGGGCCTACGAGCAGTACTTC
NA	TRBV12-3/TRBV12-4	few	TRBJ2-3	CASSPGLLPYTDTQYF	TGTGCCAGCAGCCCAGGACTACTACCATACACAGATACGCAGTATTTT
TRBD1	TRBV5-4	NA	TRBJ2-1	CASSIDRGSYNEQFF	TGTGCCAGCAGCATTGACAGGGGCTCCTACAATGAGCAGTTCTTC
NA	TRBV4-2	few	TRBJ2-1	CASSQDWGLFNEQFF	TGTGCCAGCAGCCAAGATTGGGGACTTTTCAATGAGCAGTTCTTC
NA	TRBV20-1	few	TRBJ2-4	CSATPAPRGGDIQYF	TGCAGTGCTACCCCCGCCCCCAGGGGGGGCGACATTCAGTACTTC
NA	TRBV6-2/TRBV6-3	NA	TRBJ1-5	CASSYTPPGSQPQHF	TGTGCCAGCAGTTACACCCCTCCAGGGAGTCAGCCCCAGCATTTT
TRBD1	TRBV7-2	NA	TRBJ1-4	CASSFQGGTNEKLFF	TGTGCCAGCAGCTTCCAGGGGGGAACTAATGAAAAACTGTTTTTT
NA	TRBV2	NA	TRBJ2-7	CASRLTDYEQYF	TGTGCCAGCAGGCTTACAGACTACGAGCAGTACTTC
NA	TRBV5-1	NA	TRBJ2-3	CASSLATNRETQYF	TGCGCCAGCAGCTTGGCCACCAACAGGGAGACGCAGTATTTT
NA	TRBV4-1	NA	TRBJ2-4	CASSQDSPQNIQYF	TGCGCCAGCAGCCAAGATTCGCCCCAAAACATTCAGTACTTC
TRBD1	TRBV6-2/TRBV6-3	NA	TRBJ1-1	CASRGTGSTEAFF	TGTGCCAGCAGGGGGACAGGGAGCACTGAAGCTTTCTTT
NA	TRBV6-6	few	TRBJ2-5	CASSYSLRETQYF	TGTGCCAGCAGTTACTCCCTCAGGGAGACCCAGTACTTC
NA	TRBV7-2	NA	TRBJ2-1	CASSLEIFGGAGGREQFF	TGTGCCAGCAGCTTAGAGATTTTTGGCGGGGCAGGGGGGAGAGAGCAGTTCTTC
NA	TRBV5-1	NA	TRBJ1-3	CASSLDGGANGNTIYF	TGCGCCAGCAGCTTGGATGGGGGCGCGAATGGAAACACCATATATTTT
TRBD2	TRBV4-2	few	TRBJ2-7	CASSRPGLAGSEQYF	TGTGCCAGCAGCCGCCCTGGACTAGCGGGAAGTGAGCAGTACTTC
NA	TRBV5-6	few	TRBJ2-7	CASSWDPEGSYEQYF	TGTGCCAGCAGCTGGGACCCTGAGGGCTCCTACGAGCAGTACTTC
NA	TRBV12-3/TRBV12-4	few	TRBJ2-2	CASSIARQEMNTGELFF	TGTGCCAGCAGCATCGCCCGACAGGAGATGAACACCGGGGAGCTGTTTTTT
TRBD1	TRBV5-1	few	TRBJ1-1	CASRSPDRENTEAFF	TGCGCCAGCAGATCCCCCGACAGGGAGAACACTGAAGCTTTCTTT
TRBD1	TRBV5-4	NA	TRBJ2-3	CASIRDRGEDTQYF	TGTGCCAGCATAAGGGACAGGGGAGAAGATACGCAGTATTTT
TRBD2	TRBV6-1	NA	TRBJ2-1	CASSGLRGHGRNEQFF	TGTGCCAGCAGTGGACTCCGGGGCCACGGGAGGAATGAGCAGTTCTTC
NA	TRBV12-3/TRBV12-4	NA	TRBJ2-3	CASSDGYNTQYF	TGTGCCAGCAGCGACGGATACAATACGCAGTATTTT
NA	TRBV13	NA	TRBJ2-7	CASTLGALPGEQYF	TGTGCCAGCACCCTGGGAGCCCTCCCTGGCGAGCAGTACTTC
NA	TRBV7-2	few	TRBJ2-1	CASSFTFDPSRNEQFF	TGTGCCAGCAGCTTCACCTTCGATCCCAGCCGCAATGAGCAGTTCTTC
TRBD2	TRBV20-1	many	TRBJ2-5	CSARPSGTTWETQYF	TGCAGTGCTAGACCCTCCGGGACTACCTGGGAGACCCAGTACTTC
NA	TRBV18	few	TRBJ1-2	CASSPKLEGGYTF	TGTGCCAGCTCACCAAAGCTCGAGGGTGGCTACACCTTC
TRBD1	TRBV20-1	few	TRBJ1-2	CSALDRGLGNYGYTF	TGCAGTGCTCTTGACAGGGGGCTAGGAAACTATGGCTACACCTTC
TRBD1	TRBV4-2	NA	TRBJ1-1	CASSQRQGHNTEAFF	TGTGCCAGCAGCCAGAGACAGGGGCATAACACTGAAGCTTTCTTT
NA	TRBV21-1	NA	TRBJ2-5	CASSAGTREETQYF	TGTGCCAGCAGCGCCGGGACGCGAGAAGAGACCCAGTACTTC